One and the same sample provided the 17 T cell receptor beta chains below, sequenced in a study of vaccination effects on CD4 cells after COVID-19. Antigen-specific CD4+ T cells were expanded with viral peptide pools in the ViraFEST assay before sequencing. Cultured cells yielded isolated CD4+ T cells after roughly 11 days. Absence of prior SARS-CoV-2 infection characterized the vaccine recipients, who showed negative nucleocapsid antibodies. TCRdb keeps only in-frame clones here, not all; method: immunoSEQ multiplex PCR. The data show about 52,000 clones, 75% to 80% seen once. The antigens for these receptors are not known. The sequencing here drew on CD4+ T cells from PBMCs cultured with HCoV-OC43 spike peptides, taken before COVID-19 vaccination. Subset in this sample: HCoV-OC43 spike overlapping peptide pool stimulation. These receptor sequences come from a human donor who received a COVID-19 vaccine.

J is TRBJ2-1 and V is TRBV11-1; TRBD2 agrees at 9 bases. Losses at the gene ends were 3 bases for V and 6 bases for J; bases not matched to a gene: 6. The germline gives CDR1 SGHAT, CDR2 FQDESV (reference sequence). The CDR3 has 15 residues. The CDR3 here is CASSFGSGGRNEQFF. For the CDR3, the DNA is TGTGCCAGCAGCTTCGGAAGCGGGGGGCGCAATGAGCAGTTCTTC.

This chain links TRBV6-5 with TRBJ2-5; the match to TRBD2 covers 9 bases. The germline V gene has CDR1 MNHEY and CDR2 SVGAGI. The CDR3 is 13 amino acids. With V trimmed by 6 bases and J by 3 bases, 2 bases remained unmatched. The CDR3 region has the DNA TGTGCCAGCAGAGCGGGGGGTGAAGAGACCCAGTACTTC. Translating it yields CASRAGGEETQYF.

V gene TRBV5-1 combines with J gene TRBJ1-6, with D possibly matching TRBD1 (5 bases). CDR1 is SGHRS, CDR2 YFSETQ, per germline. The CDR3 is made up of 15 amino acids. Between the trimmed V and J ends, which lost 1 base and 9 bases, there was a span of 14 bases. CDR3 protein: CASSLLPGLSSPLHF. The DNA of the CDR3 is TGCGCCAGCAGCTTGCTGCCAGGGCTCTCTTCACCCCTCCACTTT.

The chain uses TRBV15 and TRBJ1-5; D uncertain. Per the germline V gene, CDR1 is LNHNV and CDR2 is YYDKDF (reference sequence). This CDR3 region has 14 residues. The V gene lost 5 bases and the J gene lost 5 bases, with 13 bases spanning the gap. In DNA, the CDR3 is TGTGCCACCAGCGTCCGGGCAGGCCATCAGCCCCAGCATTTT. Translated: CATSVRAGHQPQHF.

This chain connects TRBV5-1 to TRBJ2-2; D unclear. The CDR3 is 13 residues long. V lost 4 bases and J 6 bases, leaving 10 bases between the germline ends. Germline V lookup: CDR1 SGHRS, CDR2 YFSETQ. CDR3 in DNA: TGCGCCAGCAGCCGCCCCGACGCCGGGGAGCTGTTTTTT. Encoded protein: CASSRPDAGELFF.

The rearrangement uses TRBV2 and TRBJ1-2; possible D gene TRBD1, 6 bases. V was clipped by 5 bases and J by 4 bases, with 11 bases between them. The CDR3 contains 13 residues. Germline CDR1 is SNHLY and CDR2 is FYNNEI. This CDR3 is CASSIGQIYGYTF. CDR3 nucleotide sequence: TGTGCCAGCAGTATAGGACAGATCTATGGCTACACCTTC.

Within the sample, this clone is medium-sized. This rearrangement joins TRBV2 to TRBJ1-2; possibly TRBD1 for D (5 bases). The germline gives CDR1 SNHLY, CDR2 FYNNEI. The CDR3 runs to 14 residues. The V end lost 2 bases, the J end lost 4 bases, and 11 bases lay between the germline ends. The CDR3 is CASSEMGLSYGYTF. Here the CDR3 DNA reads TGTGCCAGCAGTGAAATGGGACTTTCCTATGGCTACACCTTC.

This chain connects TRBV2 to TRBJ2-2; no firm D call. This CDR3 spans 14 amino acids. Germline CDR1 and CDR2: SNHLY and FYNNEI. V was clipped by 3 bases and J by 0 bases, with 5 bases between them. CDR3 amino acids: CASSDVPNTGELFF. Here the CDR3 DNA reads TGTGCCAGCAGTGATGTTCCGAACACCGGGGAGCTGTTTTTT.

This chain joins TRBV11-1 and TRBJ2-7; TRBD1 or TRBD2 may be the D gene (5 bases each). The CDR3 extends over 15 amino acids. Trimming took off 3 bases at V and 1 base at J, with 13 bases between the two ends. Germline V gene sequence: CDR1 SGHAT, CDR2 FQDESV (reference sequence). CDR3 residues: CASSFSGSRSYEQYV. CDR3 DNA sequence: TGTGCCAGCAGCTTTTCAGGGAGTCGATCCTACGAGCAGTACGTC.

This clone was detected a few times. The chain couples TRBV6-6 to TRBJ1-2; D ambiguous. The CDR3 extends over 14 amino acids. V was cut by 2 bases and J by 6 bases, with 13 bases left in between. Germline CDR1 and CDR2: MNHNY and SVGAGI (reference sequence). CDR3 coding DNA: TGTGCCAGCAGTTACGAACAGCTTGGGAATGGCTACACCTTC. This codes for CASSYEQLGNGYTF.

This clone was observed a single time. The chain employs TRBV5-1 and TRBJ1-1; weak D call: TRBD1 (5 bases). The CDR3 totals 15 residues. Deletions cut 4 bases from V and 5 bases from J, with 18 bases between. CDR1 is SGHRS and CDR2 is YFSETQ in the germline V gene. The CDR3: CASSPTGLRGTEAFF. The CDR3 DNA follows: TGCGCCAGCAGCCCCACCGGTCTGAGGGGTACTGAAGCTTTCTTT.

The chain links TRBV24-1 to TRBJ2-5, with 12 bases matching TRBD2. Germline V gives CDR1 KGHDR, CDR2 SFDVKD. The CDR3 has 16 amino acids. V was clipped by 3 bases and J by 2 bases; unmatched bases: 3. The CDR3: CATSDETSGGQETQYF. In DNA, the CDR3 is TGTGCCACCAGTGATGAGACTAGCGGGGGTCAAGAGACCCAGTACTTC.

V gene TRBV7-9 combines with J gene TRBJ2-1, with 7 nucleotides matching TRBD1. Germline CDR1 reads SEHNR; CDR2 reads FQNEAQ (reference sequence). The J segment lost 3 bases and the V segment lost 6 bases, leaving 8 bases of the junction unmatched. There are 15 residues in the CDR3. The CDR3 here is CASSSHRGNYNEQFF. The CDR3 region has the DNA TGTGCCAGCAGTTCCCACAGGGGAAACTACAATGAGCAGTTCTTC. Full variable domain (outside the CDR3, taken from reference TRBV7-9 and TRBJ2-1): DTGVSQNPRHKITKRGQNVTFRCDPISEHNRLYWYRQTLGQGPEFLTYFQNEAQLEKSRLLSDRFSAERPKGSFSTLEIQRTEQGDSAMYLCASSSHRGNYNEQFFGPGTRLTVL.

The chain carries TRBV27 and TRBJ2-3, with TRBD1 identical over 9 bases. This CDR3 contains 20 residues. CDR1 MNHEY and CDR2 SMNVEV come from the germline V gene (reference sequence). J lost 0 bases, V lost 8 bases, and 21 bases had no gene match. The CDR3 protein is CASGRGGQGFSGSSTDTQYF. CDR3 nucleotides: TGTGCCAGCGGCCGAGGGGGACAGGGATTCTCGGGCTCTAGCACAGATACGCAGTATTTT.

The J gene is TRBJ2-3, the V gene TRBV29-1; D is possibly TRBD2 (6 bases). From germline, CDR1 is SQVTM and CDR2 ANQGSEA. Trimming stripped 1 base from V and 4 bases from J, with 15 bases between. The CDR3 has 15 residues. The CDR3 sequence is CSVEVSGRGPDTQYF. CDR3 nucleotides: TGCAGCGTTGAAGTTTCCGGGCGGGGTCCAGATACGCAGTATTTT.

This sequence joins TRBV6-5 and TRBJ1-2, with a weak D call TRBD1 (6 bases). Trimming took 7 bases from V and 8 from J, leaving 17 bases between them. The germline V gene has CDR1 MNHEY and CDR2 SVGAGI. This CDR3 contains 13 residues. Here the CDR3 reads CASTVALQGGYTF. The CDR3, as DNA: TGTGCCAGCACGGTCGCTCTTCAGGGGGGCTACACCTTC.

V is TRBV28 and J is TRBJ1-2; D is ambiguous. The germline gives CDR1 MDHEN, CDR2 SYDVKM. The CDR3 is made up of 15 amino acids. V gave up 4 bases and J gave up 4 bases, with 16 bases separating them. Here the CDR3 DNA reads TGTGCCAGCAGTTCCCCGGCTGGGGTTGGCTATGGCTACACCTTC. This sequence encodes CASSSPAGVGYGYTF.